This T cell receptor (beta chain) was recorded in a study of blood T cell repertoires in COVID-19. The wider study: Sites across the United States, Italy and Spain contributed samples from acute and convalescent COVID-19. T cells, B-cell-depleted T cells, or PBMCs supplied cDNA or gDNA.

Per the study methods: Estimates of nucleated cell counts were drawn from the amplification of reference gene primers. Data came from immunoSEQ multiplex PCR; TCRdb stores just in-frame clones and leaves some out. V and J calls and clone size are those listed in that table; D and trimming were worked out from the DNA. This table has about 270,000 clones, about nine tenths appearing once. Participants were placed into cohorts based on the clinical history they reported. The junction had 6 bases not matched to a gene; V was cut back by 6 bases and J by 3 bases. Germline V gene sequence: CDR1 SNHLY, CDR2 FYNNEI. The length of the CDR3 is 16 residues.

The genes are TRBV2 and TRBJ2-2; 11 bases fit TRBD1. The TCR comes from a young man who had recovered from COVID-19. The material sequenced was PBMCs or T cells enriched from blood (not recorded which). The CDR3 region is CASRRADRGHTGELFF. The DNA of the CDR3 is TGTGCCAGCAGGCGGGCGGACAGGGGGCACACCGGGGAGCTGTTTTTT.